A single sample is the source of the 2 T cell receptor beta chains below, sequenced in a study of T cells in Graves' hyperthyroidism and ophthalmopathy. It was RNA transcripts that yielded the amplified TCR beta CDR3 regions. TCR CDR3 underwent first-round RT-PCR with the HTBI primer set. MiXCR, run by TCRdb on the multiplex PCR reads, gives a single entry per CDR3 protein. The top ten clones hold about a quarter of a sample with about 260,000 distinct CDR3 sequences, 25% to 30% of them seen once. The material sequenced was blood. The receptor set was obtained from a man between 40 and 49 years old with Graves' hyperthyroidism that later progressed to Graves' ophthalmopathy.

This clonotype was picked up a small number of times. The chain employs TRBV6-1 and TRBJ2-7; D is unresolved. The germline V and J ends were trimmed by 3 bases and 6 bases, with 12 bases remaining between them. Germline CDR1 is MNHNS and CDR2 is SASEGT. The CDR3 is made up of 13 amino acids. CDR3 sequence: CASSEVRTTEQYF. The CDR3 nucleotides read TGTGCCAGCAGTGAGGTCCGTACCACCGAGCAGTACTTC.

The rearrangement joins TRBV6-5 to TRBJ1-1; D gene uncertain. Trimming removed 0 bases at V and 3 bases at J, with 8 bases between. The CDR3 covers 14 residues. CDR1 and CDR2 from the germline V gene are MNHEY and SVGAGI. CDR3 sequence: CASSYSRRHTEAFF. DNA for the CDR3: TGTGCCAGCAGTTACTCGAGGAGACACACTGAAGCTTTCTTT.